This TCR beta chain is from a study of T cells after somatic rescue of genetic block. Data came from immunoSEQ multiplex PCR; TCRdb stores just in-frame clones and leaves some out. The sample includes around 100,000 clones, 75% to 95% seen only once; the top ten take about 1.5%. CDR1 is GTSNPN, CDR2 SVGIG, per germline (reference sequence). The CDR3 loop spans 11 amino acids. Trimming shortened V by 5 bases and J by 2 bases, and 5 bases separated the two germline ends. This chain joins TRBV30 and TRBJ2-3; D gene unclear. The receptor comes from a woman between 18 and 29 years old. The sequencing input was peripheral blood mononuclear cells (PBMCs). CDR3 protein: CAWADTDTQYF. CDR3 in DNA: TGTGCCTGGGCTGACACAGATACGCAGTATTTT.